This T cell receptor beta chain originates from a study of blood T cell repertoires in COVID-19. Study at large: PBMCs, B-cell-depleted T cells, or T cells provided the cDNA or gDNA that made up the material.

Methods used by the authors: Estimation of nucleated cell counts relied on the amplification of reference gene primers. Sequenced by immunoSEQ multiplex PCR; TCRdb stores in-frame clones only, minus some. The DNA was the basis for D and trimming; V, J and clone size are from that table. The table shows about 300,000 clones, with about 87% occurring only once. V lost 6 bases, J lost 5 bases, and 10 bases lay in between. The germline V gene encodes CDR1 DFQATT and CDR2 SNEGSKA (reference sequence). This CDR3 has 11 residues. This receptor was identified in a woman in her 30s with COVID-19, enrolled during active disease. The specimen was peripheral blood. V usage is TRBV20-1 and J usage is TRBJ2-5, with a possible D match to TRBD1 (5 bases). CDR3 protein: CSATTGETQYF. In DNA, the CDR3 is TGCAGTGCCACTACAGGCGAGACCCAGTACTTC.